These 17 T cell receptor beta chains were sequenced from one sample in a study of glioma-infiltrating T cells after dendritic cell vaccination. Clones were sequenced by immunoSEQ multiplex PCR, and TCRdb holds only the in-frame ones, with some missing. The data show tens of thousands of clones, about 84% seen once. Material: blood, obtained before dendritic cell vaccination. All receptors derive from a human donor with glioblastoma.

The rearrangement links TRBV7-2 to TRBJ1-2; 9 nucleotides align to TRBD1. This CDR3 comprises 14 residues. V lost 3 bases, J lost 6 bases, and 5 bases stayed unmatched. Germline assignment: CDR1 SGHTA and CDR2 FQGNSA. CDR3 in amino acids: CASSLVGQGHGYTF. CDR3 DNA: TGTGCCAGCAGCTTGGTGGGACAGGGACATGGCTACACCTTC.

The chain recombines TRBV5-1 with TRBJ2-3, with D hard to call. The length of the CDR3 is 14 residues. V was pared by 4 bases and J by 0 bases, with 9 bases between. Germline CDR1 reads SGHRS; CDR2 reads YFSETQ. In DNA form, the CDR3 reads TGCGCCAGCAGCCCGCCCAGTAGCACAGATACGCAGTATTTT. This sequence encodes CASSPPSSTDTQYF.

The chain links TRBV6-5 to TRBJ2-7, with TRBD2 identical over 8 bases. The V segment lost 5 bases and the J segment 3 bases; nucleotides outside the gene matches: 6. The CDR3 consists of 14 residues. Germline values: CDR1 MNHEY, CDR2 SVGAGI. The CDR3 region is CASSPQRESYEQYF. The CDR3 DNA is TGTGCCAGCAGTCCCCAGCGGGAGAGCTACGAGCAGTACTTC.

The CDR3 loop reads CASSLRTVQETQYF. DNA of the CDR3: TGCGCCAGCAGTCTTCGGACAGTCCAAGAGACCCAGTACTTC. The V call is TRBV10-2, the J call TRBJ2-5, with D possibly matching TRBD1 (6 bases). Germline V gene lookup returns CDR1 WSHSY and CDR2 SAAADI. V was shortened by 5 bases and J by 1 base, with 11 bases between the two germline ends. This CDR3 comprises 14 residues.

The chain combines TRBV5-1 with TRBJ2-7, with 16 bases identical to TRBD2. The CDR3 runs to 18 residues. The J segment lost 2 bases and the V segment lost 4 bases, leaving 9 bases of the junction unmatched. CDR1 SGHRS and CDR2 YFSETQ come from the germline V gene. The DNA for the CDR3 is TGCGCCAGCAGCCTCCTCCCCGGGACTAGCGGGGGGGCCTACGAGCAGTACTTC. Amino acid sequence: CASSLLPGTSGGAYEQYF.

V gene TRBV9 combines with J gene TRBJ2-7, with no clear D. CDR1 and CDR2 (germline): SGDLS, YYNGEE. The length of the CDR3 is 14 residues. Between the trimmed V and J ends, which lost 4 bases and 2 bases, there was a span of 13 bases. In DNA form, the CDR3 reads TGTGCCAGCAGCCCCTCCGCGGCGGCCTACGAGCAGTACTTC. It yields the protein CASSPSAAAYEQYF.

The chain has TRBV9 and TRBJ2-7; 10 bases map to TRBD1. Germline assignment: CDR1 SGDLS and CDR2 YYNGEE. This CDR3 is built from 14 residues. V was pared by 4 bases and J by 5 bases, with 6 bases of the junction left unmatched. This CDR3 reads CASSPRQGADEQYF. As DNA, the CDR3 is TGTGCCAGCAGCCCTCGACAGGGGGCTGACGAGCAGTACTTC.

The chain joins TRBV7-9 to TRBJ1-6, with 7 bases aligning to TRBD1. Germline CDR1 reads SEHNR; CDR2 reads FQNEAQ (reference sequence). The CDR3 covers 15 residues. V shed 5 bases and J 7 bases; nucleotides not matched to a gene: 8. The CDR3 is CASSPRQGRNSPLHF. The CDR3 nucleotides read TGTGCCAGCAGCCCCCGACAGGGAAGAAATTCACCCCTCCACTTT.

V usage is TRBV6-1 and J usage is TRBJ2-7; tentatively, D is TRBD2 (6 bases). Trimming took 3 bases from V and 4 from J, leaving 16 bases between them. This CDR3 is built from 15 residues. Germline CDR1 and CDR2: MNHNS and SASEGT. The CDR3 DNA is TGTGCCAGCAGTGACTTTGGGGCGGGACGGTACGAGCAGTACTTC. Encoded protein: CASSDFGAGRYEQYF.

The rearrangement joins TRBV7-6 to TRBJ2-7; 7 nucleotides line up with TRBD1. The CDR3 totals 14 residues. The germline V gene encodes CDR1 SGHVS and CDR2 FNYEAQ. J lost 1 base, V lost 6 bases, and 6 bases had no gene match. The CDR3 here is CASSQGQVSYEQYF. The CDR3 DNA is TGTGCCAGCAGTCAAGGACAGGTATCCTACGAGCAGTACTTC.

V gene TRBV7-2 combines with J gene TRBJ2-1, with a possible D match to TRBD2 (6 bases). Germline assignment: CDR1 SGHTA and CDR2 FQGNSA. Trimming pared 4 bases from V and 3 bases from J, leaving 19 bases between. The CDR3 is made up of 17 amino acids. CDR3 coding DNA: TGTGCCAGCAGCTCGCGGGGTAGGTGGGCCGACTACAATGAGCAGTTCTTC. Translated, it gives CASSSRGRWADYNEQFF.

This chain uses TRBV30 with TRBJ1-4; no reliable D call. Trimming took 2 bases from V and 0 from J, leaving 7 bases between them. The CDR3 contains 14 residues. The germline V gene encodes CDR1 GTSNPN and CDR2 SVGIG (reference sequence). The CDR3 is CAWSRSATNEKLFF. The DNA of the CDR3 is TGTGCCTGGAGTCGTTCTGCAACTAATGAAAAACTGTTTTTT. The complete variable domain, with remaining parts taken from reference TRBV30 and TRBJ1-4, reads SQTIHQWPATLVQPVGSPLSLECTVEGTSNPNLYWYRQAAGRGLQLLFYSVGIGQISSEVPQNLSASRPQDRQFILSSKKLLLSDSGFYLCAWSRSATNEKLFFGSGTQLSVL.

The chain recombines TRBV15 with TRBJ2-2, with unresolved D. The CDR3 runs 16 residues. V lost 5 bases to trimming and J lost 0 bases, with 13 bases between them. Looked up from germline, CDR1 is LNHNV and CDR2 is YYDKDF (reference sequence). The CDR3 protein is CATSSPGRTNTGELFF. The CDR3 coding sequence is TGTGCCACCAGCTCCCCAGGTCGGACGAACACCGGGGAGCTGTTTTTT.

The chain recombines TRBV6-5 with TRBJ2-3, with 7 bases aligning to TRBD2. V lost 3 bases to trimming and J lost 1 base; unmatched junction nucleotides: 4. The germline V gene has CDR1 MNHEY and CDR2 SVGAGI. This CDR3 spans 15 amino acids. Written as DNA, the CDR3 is TGTGCCAGCAGTTATTGGGGGGGTGGCACAGATACGCAGTATTTT. It specifies CASSYWGGGTDTQYF.

The rearrangement joins TRBV5-4 to TRBJ2-3, with D possibly TRBD2 on 7 matching bases. V lost 4 bases and J lost 5, with 17 bases in between. The germline V gene encodes CDR1 SGHNT and CDR2 YYREEE (reference sequence). CDR3 length equals 15 residues. CDR3 nucleotides: TGTGCCAGCAGCCGTTGGGGGGGGGCAATAGATACGCAGTATTTT. This encodes CASSRWGGAIDTQYF.

The chain recombines TRBV6-4 with TRBJ2-7, with TRBD1 matching 7 bases. The CDR3 has 15 amino acids. The V gene end was trimmed by 3 bases and the J gene end by 4 bases; junction bases not matched to a gene: 9. Germline-derived CDR1 and CDR2 are MRHNA and SNTAGT. The CDR3 coding sequence is TGTGCCAGCAGTGAGGCGACAGGGAGTCTTTACGAGCAGTACTTC. Its translation is CASSEATGSLYEQYF.

This chain uses TRBV27 with TRBJ1-2; 10 nucleotides match TRBD1. The ends lost 8 bases at V and 4 bases at J; junction bases unmatched: 7. The CDR3 is made up of 14 amino acids. Germline loops: CDR1 MNHEY, CDR2 SMNVEV (reference sequence). The DNA for the CDR3 is TGTGCCAGCGCCGGACAGGGGGGATTCTATGGCTACACCTTC. Its translation is CASAGQGGFYGYTF.